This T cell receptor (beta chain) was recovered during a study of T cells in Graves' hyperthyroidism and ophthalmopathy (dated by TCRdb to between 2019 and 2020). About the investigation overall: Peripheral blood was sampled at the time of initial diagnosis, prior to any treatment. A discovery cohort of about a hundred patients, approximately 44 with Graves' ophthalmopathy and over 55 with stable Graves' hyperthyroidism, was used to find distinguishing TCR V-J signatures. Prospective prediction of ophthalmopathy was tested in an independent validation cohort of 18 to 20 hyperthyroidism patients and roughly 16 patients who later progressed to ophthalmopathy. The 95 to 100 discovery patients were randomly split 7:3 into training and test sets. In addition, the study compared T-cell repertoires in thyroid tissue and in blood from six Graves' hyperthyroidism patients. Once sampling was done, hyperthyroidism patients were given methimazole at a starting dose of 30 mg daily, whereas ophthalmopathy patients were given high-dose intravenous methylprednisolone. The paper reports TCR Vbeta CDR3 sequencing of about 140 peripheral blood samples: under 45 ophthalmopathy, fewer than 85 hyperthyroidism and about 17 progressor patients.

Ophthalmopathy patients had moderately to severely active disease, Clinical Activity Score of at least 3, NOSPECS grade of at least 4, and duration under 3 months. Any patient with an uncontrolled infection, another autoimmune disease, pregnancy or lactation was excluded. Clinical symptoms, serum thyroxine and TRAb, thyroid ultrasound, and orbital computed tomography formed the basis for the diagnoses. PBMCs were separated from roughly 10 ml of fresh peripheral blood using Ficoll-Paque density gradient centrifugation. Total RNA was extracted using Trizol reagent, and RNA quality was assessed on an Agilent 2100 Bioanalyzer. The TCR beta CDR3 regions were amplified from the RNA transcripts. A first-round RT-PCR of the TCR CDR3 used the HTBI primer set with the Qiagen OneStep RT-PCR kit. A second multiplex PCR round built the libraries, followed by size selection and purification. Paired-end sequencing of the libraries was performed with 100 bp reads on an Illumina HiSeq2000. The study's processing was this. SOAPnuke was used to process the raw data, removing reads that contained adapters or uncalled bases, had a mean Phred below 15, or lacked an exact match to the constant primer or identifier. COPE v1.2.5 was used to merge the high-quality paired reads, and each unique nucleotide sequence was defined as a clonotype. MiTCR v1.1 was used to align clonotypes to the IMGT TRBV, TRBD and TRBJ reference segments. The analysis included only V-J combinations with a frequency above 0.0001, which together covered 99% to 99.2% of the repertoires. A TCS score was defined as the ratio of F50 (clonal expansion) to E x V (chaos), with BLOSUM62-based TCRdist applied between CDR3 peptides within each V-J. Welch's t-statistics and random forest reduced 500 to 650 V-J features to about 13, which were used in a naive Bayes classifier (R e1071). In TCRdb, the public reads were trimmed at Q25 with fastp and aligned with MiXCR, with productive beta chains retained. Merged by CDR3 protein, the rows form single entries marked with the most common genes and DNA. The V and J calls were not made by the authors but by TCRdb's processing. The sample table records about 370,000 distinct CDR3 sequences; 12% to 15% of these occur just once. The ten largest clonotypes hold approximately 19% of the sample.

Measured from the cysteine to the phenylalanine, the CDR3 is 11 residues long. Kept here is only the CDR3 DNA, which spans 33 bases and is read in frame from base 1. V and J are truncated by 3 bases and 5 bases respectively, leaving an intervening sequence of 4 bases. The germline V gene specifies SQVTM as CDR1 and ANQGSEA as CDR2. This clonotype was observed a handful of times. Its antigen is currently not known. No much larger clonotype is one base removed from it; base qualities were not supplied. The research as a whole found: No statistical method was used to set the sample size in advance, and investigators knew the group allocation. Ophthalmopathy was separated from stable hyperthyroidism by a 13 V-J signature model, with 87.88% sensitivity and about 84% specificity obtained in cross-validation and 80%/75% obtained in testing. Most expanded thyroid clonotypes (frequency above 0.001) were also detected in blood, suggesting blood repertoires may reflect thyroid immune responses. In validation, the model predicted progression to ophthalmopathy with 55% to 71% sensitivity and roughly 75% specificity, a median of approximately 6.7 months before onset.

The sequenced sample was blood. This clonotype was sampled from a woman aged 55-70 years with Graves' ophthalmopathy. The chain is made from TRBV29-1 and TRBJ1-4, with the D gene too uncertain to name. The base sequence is TGCAGCGTTGAGGCAAATGAAAAACTGTTTTTT. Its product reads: CSVEANEKLFF.